Sequencing of this T cell receptor beta chain was carried out in a study of CD8 T cells in Susac syndrome. It was with random hexamers that about 0.45 to 1 ug RNA was reverse transcribed. Amplification of TCR beta CDR3 by immunoSEQ multiplex PCR spanned 54 Vbeta and 13 Jbeta. TCRdb passed the immunoSEQ multiplex PCR reads through MiXCR, listing each CDR3 protein once. This table holds roughly 200,000 distinct CDR3 sequences, 85% to 95% found once. The CDR3 length is 13 residues. CDR1 is KGHSH and CDR2 is LQKENI in the germline V gene. With 4 bases removed from V and 7 bases from J, the gap between germline ends came to 11 bases. TCR beta sequencing was performed on blood CD8+ and CD4+ T cells.

V gene TRBV18 combines with J gene TRBJ1-5, with unresolved D. This clonotype was obtained from a human donor in good health. The sample consisted of CD4+ T cells from PBMCs. This chain's CDR3 is CASSLLGQQPQHF. Written as DNA, the CDR3 is TGTGCCAGCTCACTTTTAGGGCAGCAGCCCCAGCATTTT.